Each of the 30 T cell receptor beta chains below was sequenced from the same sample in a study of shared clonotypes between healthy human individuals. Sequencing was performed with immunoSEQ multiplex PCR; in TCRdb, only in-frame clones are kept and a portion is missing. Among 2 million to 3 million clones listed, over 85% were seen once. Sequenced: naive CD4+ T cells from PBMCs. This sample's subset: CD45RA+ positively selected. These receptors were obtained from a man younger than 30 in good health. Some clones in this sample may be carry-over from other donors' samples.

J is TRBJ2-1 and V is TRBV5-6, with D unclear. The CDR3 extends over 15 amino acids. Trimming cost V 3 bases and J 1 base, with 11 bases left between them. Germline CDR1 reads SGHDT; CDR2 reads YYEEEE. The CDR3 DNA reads TGTGCCAGCAGCTCGACTGTACCTTCCTACAATGAGCAGTTCTTC. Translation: CASSSTVPSYNEQFF.

The DNA of the CDR3 is TGTGCCAGCAGCTTATCAGGCCTGGAGGGCGAGCAGTACTTC. Encoded protein: CASSLSGLEGEQYF. The chain employs TRBV7-9 and TRBJ2-7, with D possibly TRBD2 on 6 matching bases. Trimming pared 2 bases from V and 6 bases from J, leaving 14 bases between. The CDR3 has 14 amino acids. The germline CDR1 and CDR2 sequences are SEHNR and FQNEAQ (reference sequence).

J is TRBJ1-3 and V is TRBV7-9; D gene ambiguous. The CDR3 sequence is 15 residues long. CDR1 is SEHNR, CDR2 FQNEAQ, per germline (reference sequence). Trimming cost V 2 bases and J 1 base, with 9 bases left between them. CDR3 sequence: CASSLSARSGNTIYF. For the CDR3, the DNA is TGTGCCAGCAGCTTAAGCGCCCGATCTGGAAACACCATATATTTT.

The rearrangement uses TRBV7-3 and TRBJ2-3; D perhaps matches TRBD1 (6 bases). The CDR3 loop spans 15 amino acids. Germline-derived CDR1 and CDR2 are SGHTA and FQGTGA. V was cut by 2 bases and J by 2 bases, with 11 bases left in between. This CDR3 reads CASSLGGQTTDTQYF. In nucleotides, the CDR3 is TGTGCCAGCAGCTTAGGAGGACAGACCACAGATACGCAGTATTTT.

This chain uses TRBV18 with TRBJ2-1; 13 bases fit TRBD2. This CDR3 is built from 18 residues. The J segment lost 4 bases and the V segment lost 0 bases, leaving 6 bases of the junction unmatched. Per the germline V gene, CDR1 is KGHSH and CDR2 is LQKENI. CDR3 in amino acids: CASSPPTTGLAGYNEQFF. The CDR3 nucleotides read TGTGCCAGCTCACCACCTACAACGGGACTAGCGGGGTACAATGAGCAGTTCTTC.

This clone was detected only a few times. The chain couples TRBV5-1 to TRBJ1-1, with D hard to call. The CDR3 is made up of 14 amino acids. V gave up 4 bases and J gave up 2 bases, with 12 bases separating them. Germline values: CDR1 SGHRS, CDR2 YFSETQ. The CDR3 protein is CASSPIEANTEAFF. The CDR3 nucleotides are TGCGCCAGCAGCCCGATTGAGGCTAACACTGAAGCTTTCTTT.

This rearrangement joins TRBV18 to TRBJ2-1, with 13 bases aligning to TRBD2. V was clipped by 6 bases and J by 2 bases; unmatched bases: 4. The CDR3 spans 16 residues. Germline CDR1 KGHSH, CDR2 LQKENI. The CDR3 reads CASSLGLAGTYNEQFF. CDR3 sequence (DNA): TGTGCCAGCTCGCTGGGACTAGCGGGAACCTACAATGAGCAGTTCTTC.

CDR3 amino acids: CASSLEGPLRAQHF. In DNA, the CDR3 is TGTGCCAGCAGCTTAGAAGGTCCCTTAAGGGCCCAGCATTTT. The chain recombines TRBV11-2 with TRBJ1-5; D is ambiguous. The germline V gene has CDR1 SGHAT and CDR2 FQNNGV. V was pared by 0 bases and J by 11 bases, with 14 bases between. CDR3 length: 14 amino acids.

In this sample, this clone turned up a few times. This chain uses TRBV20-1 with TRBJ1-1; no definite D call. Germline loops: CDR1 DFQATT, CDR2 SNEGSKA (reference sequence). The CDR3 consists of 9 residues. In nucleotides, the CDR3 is TGCACAACCCGCACTGAAGCTTTCTTT. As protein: CTTRTEAFF.

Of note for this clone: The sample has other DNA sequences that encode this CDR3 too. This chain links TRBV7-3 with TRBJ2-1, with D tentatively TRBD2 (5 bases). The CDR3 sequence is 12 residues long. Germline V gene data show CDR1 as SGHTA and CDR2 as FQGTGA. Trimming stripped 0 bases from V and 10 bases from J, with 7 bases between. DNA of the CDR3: TGTGCCAGCAGCTTAACTACGGGGGAGCAGTTCTTC. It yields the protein CASSLTTGEQFF. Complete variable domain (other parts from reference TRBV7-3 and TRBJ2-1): GAGVSQTPSNKVTEKGKYVELRCDPISGHTALYWYRQSLGQGPEFLIYFQGTGAADDSGLPNDRFFAVRPEGSVSTLKIQRTERGDSAVYLCASSLTTGEQFFGPGTRLTVL.

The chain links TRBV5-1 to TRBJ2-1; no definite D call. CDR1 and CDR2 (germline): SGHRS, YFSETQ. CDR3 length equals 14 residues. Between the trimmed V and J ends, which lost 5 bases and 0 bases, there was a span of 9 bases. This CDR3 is CASSNSPSYNEQFF. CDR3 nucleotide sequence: TGCGCCAGCAGTAATAGCCCCTCCTACAATGAGCAGTTCTTC.

The CDR3 bases are TGTGCCAGCAGTTTAAGTGGTGCAGCTAACACCGGGGAGCTGTTTTTT. Protein sequence: CASSLSGAANTGELFF. This chain connects TRBV28 to TRBJ2-2, with D uncertain. This CDR3 contains 16 residues. Trimming cost V 2 bases and J 2 bases, with 12 bases left between them. Germline V gene sequence: CDR1 MDHEN, CDR2 SYDVKM.

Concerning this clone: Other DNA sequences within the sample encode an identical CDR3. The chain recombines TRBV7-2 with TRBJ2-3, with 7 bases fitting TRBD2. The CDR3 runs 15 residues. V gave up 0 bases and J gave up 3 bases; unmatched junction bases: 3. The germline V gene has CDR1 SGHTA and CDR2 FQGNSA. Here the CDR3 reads CASSLAGGSTDTQYF. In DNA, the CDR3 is TGTGCCAGCAGCTTAGCGGGCGGGAGTACAGATACGCAGTATTTT. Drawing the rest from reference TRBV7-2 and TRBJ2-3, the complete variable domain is GAGVSQSPSNKVTEKGKDVELRCDPISGHTALYWYRQSLGQGLEFLIYFQGNSAPDKSGLPSDRFSAERTGGSVSTLTIQRTQQEDSAVYLCASSLAGGSTDTQYFGPGTRLTVL.

The CDR3: CASSFWDTQYF. As DNA, the CDR3 is TGTGCCAGCAGTTTTTGGGATACGCAGTATTTT. This chain connects TRBV28 to TRBJ2-3; D uncertain. Trimming took 3 bases from V and 6 from J, leaving 4 bases between them. There are 11 residues in the CDR3. The germline gives CDR1 MDHEN, CDR2 SYDVKM.

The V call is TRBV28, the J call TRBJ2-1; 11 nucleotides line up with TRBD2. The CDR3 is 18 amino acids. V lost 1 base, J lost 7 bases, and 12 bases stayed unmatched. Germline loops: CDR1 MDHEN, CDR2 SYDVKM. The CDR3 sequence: CASSLSSRLAGTRNEQFF. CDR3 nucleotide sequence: TGTGCCAGCAGTTTATCTTCCAGACTAGCGGGAACTAGGAATGAGCAGTTCTTC.

CDR3 in amino acids: CASSASGEQYF. CDR3 nucleotides: TGTGCCAGCAGCGCCTCTGGCGAGCAGTACTTC. The V and J genes are TRBV7-8 and TRBJ2-7; D is ambiguous. The CDR3 totals 11 residues. V was pared by 5 bases and J by 6 bases, with 8 bases between. From germline, CDR1 is SGHVS and CDR2 FQNEAQ.

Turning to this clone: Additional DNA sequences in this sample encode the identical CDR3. The CDR3 region has the DNA TGTGCCAGCAGTAGCGGGAGGGCCTACGAGCAGTACTTC. The encoded protein is CASSSGRAYEQYF. The chain links TRBV2 to TRBJ2-7; 10 bases align to TRBD2. CDR3 length equals 13 residues. With 5 bases clipped from V and 2 bases from J, the junction kept 0 bases outside the gene matches. Germline CDR1 reads SNHLY; CDR2 reads FYNNEI.

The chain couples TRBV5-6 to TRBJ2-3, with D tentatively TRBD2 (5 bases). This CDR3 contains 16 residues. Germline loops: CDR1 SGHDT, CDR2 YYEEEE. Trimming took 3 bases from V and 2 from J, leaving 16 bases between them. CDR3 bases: TGTGCCAGCAGCTCGCCCGGCGGGTTTCCCACAGATACGCAGTATTTT. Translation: CASSSPGGFPTDTQYF. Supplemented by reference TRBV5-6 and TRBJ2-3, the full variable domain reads DAGVTQSPTHLIKTRGQQVTLRCSPKSGHDTVSWYQQALGQGPQFIFQYYEEEERQRGNFPDRFSGHQFPNYSSELNVNALLLGDSALYLCASSSPGGFPTDTQYFGPGTRLTVL.

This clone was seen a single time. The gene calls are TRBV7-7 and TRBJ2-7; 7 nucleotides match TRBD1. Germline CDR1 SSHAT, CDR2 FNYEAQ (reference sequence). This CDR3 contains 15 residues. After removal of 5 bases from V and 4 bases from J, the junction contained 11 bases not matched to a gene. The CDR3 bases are TGTGCCAGCAGCCCCAACTTGGGACAGCTTTACGAGCAGTACTTC. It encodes CASSPNLGQLYEQYF.

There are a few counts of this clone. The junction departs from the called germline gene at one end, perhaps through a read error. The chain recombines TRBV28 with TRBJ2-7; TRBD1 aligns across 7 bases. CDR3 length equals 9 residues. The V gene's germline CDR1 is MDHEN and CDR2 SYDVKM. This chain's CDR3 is CASGKGQHF. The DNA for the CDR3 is TGTGCCAGCGGAAAGGGACAGCACTTC.

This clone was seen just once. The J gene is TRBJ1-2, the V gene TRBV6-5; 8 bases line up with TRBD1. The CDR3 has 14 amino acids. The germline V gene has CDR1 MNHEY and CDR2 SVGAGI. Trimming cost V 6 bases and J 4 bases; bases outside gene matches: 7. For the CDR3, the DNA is TGTGCCAGCAGAAAAGGACAGGGCGGCTATGGCTACACCTTC. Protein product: CASRKGQGGYGYTF.

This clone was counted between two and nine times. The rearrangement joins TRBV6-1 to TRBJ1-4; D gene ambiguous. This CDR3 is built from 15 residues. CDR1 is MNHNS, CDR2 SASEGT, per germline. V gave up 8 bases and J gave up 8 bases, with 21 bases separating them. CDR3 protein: CASRPRPRVEEKLFF. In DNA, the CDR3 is TGTGCCAGCCGCCCCAGACCCCGCGTGGAGGAAAAACTGTTTTTT.

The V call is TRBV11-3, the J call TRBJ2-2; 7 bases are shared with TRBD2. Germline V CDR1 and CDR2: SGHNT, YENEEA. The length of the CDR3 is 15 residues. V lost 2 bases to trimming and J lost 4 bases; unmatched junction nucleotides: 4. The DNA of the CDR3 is TGTGCCAGCAGCTTACGTGGCGGGGGCACCGGGGAGCTGTTTTTT. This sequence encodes CASSLRGGGTGELFF.

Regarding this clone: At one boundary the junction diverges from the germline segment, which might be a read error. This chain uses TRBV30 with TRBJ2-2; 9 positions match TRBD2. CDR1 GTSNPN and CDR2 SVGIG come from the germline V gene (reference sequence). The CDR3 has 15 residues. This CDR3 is CAGSVAGGPVGELFF. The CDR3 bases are TGTGCCGGGAGTGTGGCGGGAGGGCCGGTCGGGGAGCTGTTTTTT.

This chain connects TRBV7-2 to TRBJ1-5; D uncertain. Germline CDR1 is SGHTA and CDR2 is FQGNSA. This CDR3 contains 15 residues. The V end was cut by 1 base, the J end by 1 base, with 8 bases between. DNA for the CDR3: TGTGCCAGCAGCTTAGTATCACGGAGCAATCAGCCCCAGCATTTT. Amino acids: CASSLVSRSNQPQHF. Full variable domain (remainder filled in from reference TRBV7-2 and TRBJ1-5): GAGVSQSPSNKVTEKGKDVELRCDPISGHTALYWYRQSLGQGLEFLIYFQGNSAPDKSGLPSDRFSAERTGGSVSTLTIQRTQQEDSAVYLCASSLVSRSNQPQHFGDGTRLSIL.

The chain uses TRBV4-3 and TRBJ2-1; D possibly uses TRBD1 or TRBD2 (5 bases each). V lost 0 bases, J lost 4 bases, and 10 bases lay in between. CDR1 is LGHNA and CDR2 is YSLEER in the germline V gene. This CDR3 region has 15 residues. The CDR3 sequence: CASSQEGTLYNEQFF. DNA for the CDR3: TGCGCCAGCAGCCAAGAGGGGACGCTTTACAATGAGCAGTTCTTC.

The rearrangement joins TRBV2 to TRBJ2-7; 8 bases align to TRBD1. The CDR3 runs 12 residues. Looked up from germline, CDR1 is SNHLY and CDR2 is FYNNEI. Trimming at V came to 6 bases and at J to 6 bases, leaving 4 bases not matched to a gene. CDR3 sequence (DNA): TGTGCCAGCAGCAAAACAGGGGGCGAGCAGTACTTC. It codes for CASSKTGGEQYF.

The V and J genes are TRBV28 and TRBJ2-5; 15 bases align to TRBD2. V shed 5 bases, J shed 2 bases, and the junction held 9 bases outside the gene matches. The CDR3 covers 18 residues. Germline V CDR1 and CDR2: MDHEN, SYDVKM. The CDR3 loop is CASSPGLAGGLGQETQYF. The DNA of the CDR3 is TGTGCCAGCAGTCCGGGACTAGCGGGAGGTTTGGGGCAAGAGACCCAGTACTTC.

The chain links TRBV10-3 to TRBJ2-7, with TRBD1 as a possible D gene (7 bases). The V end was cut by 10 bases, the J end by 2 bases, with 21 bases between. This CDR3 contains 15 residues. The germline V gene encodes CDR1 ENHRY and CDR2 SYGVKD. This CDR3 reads CATGGGGQIPYEQYF. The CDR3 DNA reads TGTGCCACCGGAGGAGGGGGACAGATTCCCTACGAGCAGTACTTC.

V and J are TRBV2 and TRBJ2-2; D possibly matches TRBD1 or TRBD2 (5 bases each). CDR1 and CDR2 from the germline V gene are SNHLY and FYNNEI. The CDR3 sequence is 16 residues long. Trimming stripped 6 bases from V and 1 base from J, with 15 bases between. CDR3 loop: CASRSRGPGNTGELFF. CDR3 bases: TGTGCCAGCAGGTCCCGGGGCCCTGGGAACACCGGGGAGCTGTTTTTT.